The 10 T cell receptor beta chains reported below all come from one sample, sequenced in a study of blood T cell repertoires in COVID-19. Assay: immunoSEQ multiplex PCR; the TCRdb copy retains only in-frame clones and omits some. Of hundreds of thousands of clones in the sample, 75% to 90% are singletons; the top ten hold 0.87%. The sample was PBMCs or T cells enriched from blood (not recorded which). These receptors were obtained from a man aged 45-60 years who had been exposed to COVID-19.

The V and J genes are TRBV9 and TRBJ1-6; 7 positions agree with TRBD1. Germline lookup yields CDR1 SGDLS and CDR2 YYNGEE. The V and J ends lost 6 bases and 8 bases, in that order; junction bases with no gene match: 8. The CDR3 is 14 amino acids. As DNA, the CDR3 is TGTGCCAGCACGCGAGGACAGGTCCATTCACCCCTCCACTTT. This codes for CASTRGQVHSPLHF.

The chain combines TRBV19 with TRBJ2-6; D is perhaps TRBD1 (5 bases). The V gene lost 7 bases and the J gene lost 0 bases, with 16 bases spanning the gap. This CDR3 region has 17 residues. Looked up from germline, CDR1 is LNHDA and CDR2 is SQIVND (reference sequence). In nucleotides, the CDR3 is TGTGCCAGTACACCAGGGTGGTTAGGCTCTGGGGCCAACGTCCTGACTTTC. This translates into CASTPGWLGSGANVLTF.

This chain links TRBV5-4 with TRBJ2-7; maybe TRBD1 (6 bases). V dropped 4 bases and J dropped 2 bases, with 13 bases sitting between them. Germline CDR1 is SGHNT and CDR2 is YYREEE (reference sequence). The CDR3 spans 14 residues. The CDR3: CASSPSDSTYEQYF. The CDR3 DNA reads as TGTGCCAGCAGCCCGTCGGACAGCACCTACGAGCAGTACTTC.

This chain uses TRBV14 with TRBJ2-1, with D hard to call. The germline CDR1 and CDR2 sequences are SGHDN and FVKESK. V lost 7 bases, J lost 0 bases, and 10 bases lay in between. The CDR3 totals 14 residues. The DNA of the CDR3 is TGTGCCAGCAAAAGGAGTAACTCCTACAATGAGCAGTTCTTC. Translation gives CASKRSNSYNEQFF.

V is TRBV5-5 and J is TRBJ1-2; no reliable D call. Germline V gene data show CDR1 as SGHKS and CDR2 as YYEKEE (reference sequence). V gave up 1 base and J gave up 4 bases, with 8 bases separating them. The CDR3 has 13 amino acids. The CDR3 bases are TGTGCCAGCAGCTTGACAGACCTCTATGGCTACACCTTC. This translates into CASSLTDLYGYTF.

This clone was counted a single time. The rearrangement joins TRBV19 to TRBJ1-5; unclear D gene. Trimming removed 7 bases from V and 8 bases from J, with 12 bases in between. Germline lookup yields CDR1 LNHDA and CDR2 SQIVND (reference sequence). The CDR3 extends over 12 amino acids. The CDR3 sequence is CASNAPSEPQHF. In DNA form, the CDR3 reads TGTGCCAGTAACGCCCCAAGCGAGCCCCAGCATTTT.

The chain links TRBV5-1 to TRBJ2-5; 7 nucleotides align to TRBD1. Germline trimming cut 5 bases from V and 5 bases from J; bases unmatched to any gene: 6. Germline CDR1 is SGHRS and CDR2 is YFSETQ. The CDR3 runs to 13 residues. The CDR3 is CASSRQGDETQYF. CDR3 nucleotide sequence: TGCGCCAGCAGTCGACAGGGAGACGAGACCCAGTACTTC.

The V call is TRBV28, the J call TRBJ2-3, with 7 nucleotides matching TRBD2. With V trimmed by 4 bases and J by 7 bases, 5 bases remained unmatched. The CDR3 extends over 13 amino acids. Germline CDR1 reads MDHEN; CDR2 reads SYDVKM. This CDR3 is CASSSPTSYTQYF. CDR3 DNA: TGTGCCAGCAGTTCCCCGACTAGCTATACGCAGTATTTT.

V gene TRBV28 combines with J gene TRBJ2-1; 10 nucleotides match TRBD1. From germline, CDR1 is MDHEN and CDR2 SYDVKM. Trimming at V came to 7 bases and at J to 6 bases, leaving 6 bases not matched to a gene. The CDR3 runs to 14 residues. The chain's CDR3 is CASNRDRGSNEQFF. The CDR3 DNA reads as TGTGCCAGCAACCGGGACAGGGGAAGCAATGAGCAGTTCTTC.

CDR3: CASSLFIAGGELYEQYV. The DNA for the CDR3 is TGTGCCAGCAGCTTATTTATAGCGGGAGGAGAACTCTACGAGCAGTACGTC. V and J are TRBV7-3 and TRBJ2-7, with 10 bases that match TRBD2. The CDR3 length is 17 residues. CDR1 and CDR2 from the germline V gene are SGHTA and FQGTGA. V dropped 2 bases and J dropped 3; count of bases not matched to a gene: 10.